The present T cell receptor beta chain was sequenced within a study of blood T cell repertoires in COVID-19. Some clones are missing from TCRdb's copy, which holds only in-frame ones; the method was immunoSEQ multiplex PCR. The sample consists of under 350,000 clones, 83% of them appearing once. This clone was detected once. The sequenced material came from peripheral blood. The clonotype was recovered from a woman between 45 and 60 years old who had recovered from COVID-19.

CDR3 DNA sequence: TGTGCCAGCTCACCACCGACAGTTCTGTGGTACGAGCAGTACTTC. Protein sequence: CASSPPTVLWYEQYF. The chain has TRBV18 and TRBJ2-7; D perhaps matches TRBD1 (5 bases). This CDR3 is 15 amino acids long. Trimming took 0 bases from V and 4 from J, leaving 13 bases between them. In germline, CDR1 is KGHSH, CDR2 LQKENI.